One T cell receptor beta chain is described in this entry. The data are from a study of memory CD4+ T cells and cytomegalovirus serostatus. The data were produced by immunoSEQ multiplex PCR, yet TCRdb's version contains in-frame clones alone and is incomplete. The sample contains about 43,000 clones, 77% of which appear only once. The sort gate was single viable CD3+CD4+CD8-CD45RO+ cells for memory CD4+ T cells. The CDR3 sequence is 15 residues long. From germline, CDR1 is MGHRA and CDR2 YSYEKL. V was shortened by 2 bases and J by 7 bases, with 14 bases between the two germline ends. The receptor's source is an adult in good health and CMV-seronegative. The sample was memory CD4+ T cells from blood. The gene calls are TRBV4-1 and TRBJ2-2, with D possibly being TRBD2 (6 bases). In DNA form, the CDR3 reads TGCGCCAGCAGCCAACCTCTGAAGGGACTCGGGGAGCTGTTTTTT. It encodes CASSQPLKGLGELFF.